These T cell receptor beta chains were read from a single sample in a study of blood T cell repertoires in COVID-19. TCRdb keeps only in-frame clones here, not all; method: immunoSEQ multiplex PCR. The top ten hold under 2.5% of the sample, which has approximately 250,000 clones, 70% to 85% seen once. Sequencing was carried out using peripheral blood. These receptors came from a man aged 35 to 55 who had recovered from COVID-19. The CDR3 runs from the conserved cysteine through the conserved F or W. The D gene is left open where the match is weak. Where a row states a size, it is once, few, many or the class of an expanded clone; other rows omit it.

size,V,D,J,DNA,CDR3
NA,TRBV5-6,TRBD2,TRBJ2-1,TGTGCCAGCCAATACGGGAGGGCCTTTAGTGAGCAGTTCTTC,CASQYGRAFSEQFF
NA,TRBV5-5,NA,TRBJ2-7,TGTGCCAGCAGCCAACCTGGGGCAAGCGAGCAGTACTTC,CASSQPGASEQYF
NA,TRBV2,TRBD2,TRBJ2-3,TGTGCCAGCAGAACTCTAGCGGGACCAATGGATACGCAGTATTTT,CASRTLAGPMDTQYF
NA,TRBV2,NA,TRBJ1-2,TGTGCCAGTCGTCCCGGGAGCTACTATGGCTACACCTTC,CASRPGSYYGYTF
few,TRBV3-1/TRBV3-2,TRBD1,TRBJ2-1,TGTGCCAGCAGCCAACGGGACAGGGGAACCACCGATGAGCAGTTCTTC,CASSQRDRGTTDEQFF
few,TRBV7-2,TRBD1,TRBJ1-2,TGTGCCAGCAGCGTGGGACAGGGGGCCATCTATGGCTACACCTTC,CASSVGQGAIYGYTF
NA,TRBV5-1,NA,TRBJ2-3,TGCGCCAGCAGCTCGCTTCGGGAAACTAGCACAGATACGCAGTATTTT,CASSSLRETSTDTQYF
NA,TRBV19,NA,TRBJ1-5,TGTGCCAGTACCCCGGGGGTAGGGTATCAGCCCCAGCATTTT,CASTPGVGYQPQHF
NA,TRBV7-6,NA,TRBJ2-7,TGTGCCAGCAGCTTAGTCGCGGGGCAAAGCTCCTACGAGCAGTACTTC,CASSLVAGQSSYEQYF
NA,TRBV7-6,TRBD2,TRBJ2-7,TGTGCCAGCAGCCCCGCGGCTAGCGGATACTACGAGCAGTACTTC,CASSPAASGYYEQYF
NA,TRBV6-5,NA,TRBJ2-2,TGTGCCAGCACCATCGAGGGCACCGGGGAGCTGTTTTTT,CASTIEGTGELFF
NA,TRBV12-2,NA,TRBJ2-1,TGTGCAAGTCGCTTTACGATTCGGCGGGGGGCCAGAGTCGGGTCCTACAATGAGCAGTTCTTC,CASRFTIRRGARVGSYNEQFF
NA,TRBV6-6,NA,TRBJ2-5,TGTGCCAGCAGTAAACAGGGTTTTGAGACCCAGTACTTC,CASSKQGFETQYF
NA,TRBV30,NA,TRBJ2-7,TGTGCCTGGAGTCGGGACAATGATTCCGAGCAGTACTTC,CAWSRDNDSEQYF
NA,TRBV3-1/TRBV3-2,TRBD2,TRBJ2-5,TGTGCCAGCAGTCGCAGCGGGGGCCTTAGCCAAGAGACCCAGTACTTC,CASSRSGGLSQETQYF
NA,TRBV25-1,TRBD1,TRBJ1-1,TGTGCCAGCAGTGGCACCGTGGGACAGGGAGACACTGAAGCTTTCTTT,CASSGTVGQGDTEAFF
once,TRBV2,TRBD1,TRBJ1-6,TGTGCCGGCACAGGGGGTAATTCACCCCTCCACTTT,CAGTGGNSPLHF
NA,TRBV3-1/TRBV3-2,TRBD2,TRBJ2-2,TGTGCCAGCAGCCCTAGATCGGGACTAGGCGGGTATGCCGGGGAGCTGTTTTTT,CASSPRSGLGGYAGELFF
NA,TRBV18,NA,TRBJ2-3,TGTGCCAGCTCACCACCGGCAGGTCGCACAGATACGCAGTATTTT,CASSPPAGRTDTQYF
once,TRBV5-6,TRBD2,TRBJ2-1,TGTGCCAGCAGCGCTCCGACTAGCGGGGTATACAATGAGCAGTTCTTC,CASSAPTSGVYNEQFF
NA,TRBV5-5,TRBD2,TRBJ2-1,TGTGCCAGCAGCTGGGGGGGCTACAATGAGCAGTTCTTC,CASSWGGYNEQFF
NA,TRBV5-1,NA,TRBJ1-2,TGCGCCAGCAGCAGTTCAGGACGGACTGGGAATGGCTACACCTTC,CASSSSGRTGNGYTF
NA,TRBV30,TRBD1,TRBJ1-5,TGTGCCTGGACCCGGGACAGGGGACAGCCCCAGCATTTT,CAWTRDRGQPQHF
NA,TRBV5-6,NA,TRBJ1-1,TGTGCCAGCAGCTCGCTGAGGGCCAACACTGAAGCTTTCTTT,CASSSLRANTEAFF
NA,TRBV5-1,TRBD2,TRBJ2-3,TGCGCCAGCAGCTCGACTCCTGGGACTAGCGGTTCAGATACGCAGTATTTT,CASSSTPGTSGSDTQYF
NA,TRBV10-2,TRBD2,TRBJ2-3,TGCGCCAGCGGTTTAGCGGGAGTGACAGATACGCAGTATTTT,CASGLAGVTDTQYF
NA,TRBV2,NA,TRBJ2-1,TGTGCCAGCAGCCACAAAGATCCTGAGCAGTTCTTC,CASSHKDPEQFF
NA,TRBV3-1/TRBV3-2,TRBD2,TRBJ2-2,TGTGCCAGCAGCCAAGGGCGCTGGCGGGAGGAAGACGGGGAGCTGTTTTTT,CASSQGRWREEDGELFF
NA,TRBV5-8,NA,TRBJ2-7,TGTGCCAGCAGCTTGGGCCAGGGTCCCTCCGAGCAGTACTTC,CASSLGQGPSEQYF
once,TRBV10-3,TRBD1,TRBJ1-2,TGTGCCATCACCTCCGGACAGGAGGCTGGGGGCTACACCTTC,CAITSGQEAGGYTF
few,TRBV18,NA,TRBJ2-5,TGTGCCAGCTCACCAGTTCGGGGAGGTGAGACCCAGTACTTC,CASSPVRGGETQYF
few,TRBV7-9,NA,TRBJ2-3,TGTGCCAGTGTGACTCCTAGCACAGATACGCAGTATTTT,CASVTPSTDTQYF
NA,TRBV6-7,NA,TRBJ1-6,TGTGCCAGCAGTTACCCGGGACTCAAAATTAATTCACCCCTCCACTTT,CASSYPGLKINSPLHF
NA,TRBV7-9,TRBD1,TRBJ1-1,TGTGCCAGCAGCTTAACAGGGGGTGAAACCACTGAAGCTTTCTTT,CASSLTGGETTEAFF
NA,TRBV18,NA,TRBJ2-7,TGTGCCAGCTCACTACTCCCACGACAGTTTCCTCCTGGCGAGCAGTACTTC,CASSLLPRQFPPGEQYF
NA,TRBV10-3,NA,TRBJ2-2,TGTGCCATCAGTGGGACTAAGGGCTATTCCGGGGAGCTGTTTTTT,CAISGTKGYSGELFF
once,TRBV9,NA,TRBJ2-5,TGTGCCAGCAGTGCAACAGGGGGGGGCCTAGAGACCCAGTACTTC,CASSATGGGLETQYF
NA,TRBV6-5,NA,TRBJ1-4,TGTGCCAGCAGCCGACTTTCAACTAATGAAAAACTGTTTTTT,CASSRLSTNEKLFF
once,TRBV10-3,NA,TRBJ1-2,TGTGCCATCAGTGAGTCGGACAGACGCTATGGCTACACCTTC,CAISESDRRYGYTF
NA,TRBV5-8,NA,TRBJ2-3,TGTGCCAGCAGCGTAGGGGGCACAGATACGCAGTATTTT,CASSVGGTDTQYF
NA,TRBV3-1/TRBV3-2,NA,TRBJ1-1,TGTGCCAGCGTCCTAGAGGGAAGAACTGAAGCTTTCTTT,CASVLEGRTEAFF
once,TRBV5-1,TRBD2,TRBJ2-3,TGCGCCAGCAGGAGGGTCCTAGCGGGAGGGCTAGATACGCAGTATTTT,CASRRVLAGGLDTQYF
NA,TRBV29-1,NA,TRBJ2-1,TGCAGCTCCAATATCGAGGAGAATGAGCAGTTCTTC,CSSNIEENEQFF